This TCR beta chain was profiled in a study of OX40 agonist ivuxolimab in advanced cancers. Background on the study: Males comprised around 80% of the group, whose mean age was approximately 62 years (range roughly 20 to 90).

Measured with immunoSEQ multiplex PCR; TCRdb has only the in-frame clones, and not every one. The sample yields 85,000 to 95,000 clones, roughly nine tenths seen once. J gave up 1 base and V 4 bases, and 3 bases lay outside the gene matches. CDR1 is GTSNPN and CDR2 is SVGIG in the germline V gene (reference sequence). This CDR3 has 13 amino acids. The source was CD4+ or CD8+ T cells sorted from blood, collected in a trial of the OX40 agonist ivuxolimab. This receptor was taken from an adult with an advanced solid tumor such as melanoma, head and neck, liver or kidney cancer. The rearrangement joins TRBV30 to TRBJ2-5, with TRBD1 matching 7 bases. CDR3 DNA sequence: TGTGCCTGGAATTGGGACAGCCAAGAGACCCAGTACTTC. It encodes CAWNWDSQETQYF.